The 4 T cell receptor beta chains in this list originate from one sample, sequenced in a study of T cell changes during pregnancy in multiple sclerosis. Repertoires were generated with immunoSEQ multiplex PCR, while TCRdb's copy carries only in-frame clones and drops some. The top ten clones hold about 4.8% of a sample with 30,000 to 40,000 clones, roughly nine tenths of them seen once. The sample consisted of CD8+ T cells from peripheral blood mononuclear cells, taken in the first trimester of pregnancy. The receptor set was obtained from a female donor with multiple sclerosis, enrolled in a pregnancy study.

The chain links TRBV5-8 to TRBJ2-7; possibly TRBD2 for D (6 bases). The V and J ends lost 4 bases and 3 bases respectively, with 17 bases between them. Germline CDR1 reads SGHTS; CDR2 reads YDEGEE. This CDR3 contains 15 residues. The CDR3 DNA sequence: TGTGCCAGCAGCCCCCCCCTAGCGCCCTACTACGAGCAGTACTTC. Translated, it gives CASSPPLAPYYEQYF.

The chain carries TRBV10-1 and TRBJ2-1; D perhaps matches TRBD2 (6 bases). Trimming took 4 bases from V and 4 from J, leaving 11 bases between them. The CDR3 runs 14 residues. Germline CDR1 is WNHNN and CDR2 is SYGVQD (reference sequence). CDR3 bases: TGCGCCAGCAGTGCGGGAGTTTTTTACAATGAGCAGTTCTTC. It specifies CASSAGVFYNEQFF.

The chain employs TRBV28 and TRBJ2-1; no firm D call. V lost 6 bases to trimming and J lost 0 bases, with 9 bases between them. The germline gives CDR1 MDHEN, CDR2 SYDVKM. The CDR3 extends over 14 amino acids. CDR3 amino acids: CASSEHSSYNEQFF. Written as DNA, the CDR3 is TGTGCCAGCAGCGAGCACAGCTCCTACAATGAGCAGTTCTTC.

V is TRBV2 and J is TRBJ2-1; 8 positions match TRBD1. V lost 3 bases to trimming and J lost 8 bases; unmatched junction nucleotides: 12. Germline values: CDR1 SNHLY, CDR2 FYNNEI. There are 16 residues in the CDR3. In DNA, the CDR3 is TGTGCCAGCAGTGATTCGGTGGACAGGGCGTTCGATGAGCAGTTCTTC. Residues: CASSDSVDRAFDEQFF. The variable domain in full, completed from reference TRBV2 and TRBJ2-1, reads EPEVTQTPSHQVTQMGQEVILRCVPISNHLYFYWYRQILGQKVEFLVSFYNNEISEKSEIFDDQFSVERPDGSNFTLKIRSTKLEDSAMYFCASSDSVDRAFDEQFFGPGTRLTVL.